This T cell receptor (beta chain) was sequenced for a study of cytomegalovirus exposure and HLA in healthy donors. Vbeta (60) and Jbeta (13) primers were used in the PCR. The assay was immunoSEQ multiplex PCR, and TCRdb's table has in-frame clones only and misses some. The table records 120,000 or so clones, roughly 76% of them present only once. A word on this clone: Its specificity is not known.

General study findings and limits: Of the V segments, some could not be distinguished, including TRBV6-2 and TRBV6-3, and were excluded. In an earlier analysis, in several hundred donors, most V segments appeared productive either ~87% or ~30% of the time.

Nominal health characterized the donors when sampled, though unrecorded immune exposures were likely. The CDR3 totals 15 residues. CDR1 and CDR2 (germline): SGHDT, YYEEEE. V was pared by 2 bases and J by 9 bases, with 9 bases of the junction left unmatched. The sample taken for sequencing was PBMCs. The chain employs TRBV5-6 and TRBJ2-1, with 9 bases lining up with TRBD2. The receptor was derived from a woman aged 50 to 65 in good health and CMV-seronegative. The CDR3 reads CASSFHSSGRSEQFF. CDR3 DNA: TGTGCCAGCAGCTTTCATAGTAGCGGGAGAAGTGAGCAGTTCTTC. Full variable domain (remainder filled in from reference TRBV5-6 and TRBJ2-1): DAGVTQSPTHLIKTRGQQVTLRCSPKSGHDTVSWYQQALGQGPQFIFQYYEEEERQRGNFPDRFSGHQFPNYSSELNVNALLLGDSALYLCASSFHSSGRSEQFFGPGTRLTVL.